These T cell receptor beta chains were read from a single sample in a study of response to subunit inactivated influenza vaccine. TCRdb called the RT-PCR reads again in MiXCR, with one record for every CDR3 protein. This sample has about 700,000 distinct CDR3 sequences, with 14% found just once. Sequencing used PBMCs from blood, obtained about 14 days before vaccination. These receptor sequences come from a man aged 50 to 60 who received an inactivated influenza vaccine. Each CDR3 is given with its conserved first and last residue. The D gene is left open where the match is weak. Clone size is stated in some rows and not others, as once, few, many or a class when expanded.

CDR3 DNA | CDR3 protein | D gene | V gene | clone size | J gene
TGTGCCTGGAGTAGGGGGCGCAGAGAGACCCAGTACTTC | CAWSRGRRETQYF | TRBD1 | TRBV30 | - | TRBJ2-5
TGTGCCAGCAGTGAAACGGCGGGGACAGGGCACGAGCAGTACTTC | CASSETAGTGHEQYF | TRBD1 | TRBV6-1 | few | TRBJ2-7
TGTGCCAGCAGCCCCGGTAGGGTGCAGAACACCGGGGAGCTGTTTTTT | CASSPGRVQNTGELFF | - | TRBV7-2 | few | TRBJ2-2
TGTGCCACCAGCAGAGTCCGGGGAGACTACGAGCAGTACTTC | CATSRVRGDYEQYF | - | TRBV15 | few | TRBJ2-7
TGTGCCAGCAGTACGCTTGGACTAGCGGGGGCCCCCTCTAACCAAGAGACCCAGTACTTC | CASSTLGLAGAPSNQETQYF | TRBD2 | TRBV12-3/TRBV12-4 | few | TRBJ2-5
TGTGCCAGCAGTTTGGGGACAGGGGCCACCACGAACACCGGGGAGCTGTTTTTT | CASSLGTGATTNTGELFF | TRBD1 | TRBV27 | few | TRBJ2-2
TGCGCCAGCAGCCAAGATGACGTTAGCTCCTACAATGAGCAGTTCTTC | CASSQDDVSSYNEQFF | - | TRBV4-3 | many | TRBJ2-1
TGTGCCAGCAGCTTATGGGAGACTAGCGGACTAACCTCACTACGCAATGAGCAGTTCTTC | CASSLWETSGLTSLRNEQFF | TRBD2 | TRBV7-6 | many | TRBJ2-1
TGCAGTGCTAGAGATACCAGGGATTGGTATCTCTACGAGCAGTACTTC | CSARDTRDWYLYEQYF | - | TRBV20-1 | many | TRBJ2-7
TGTGCCAGCAGTTTGAGGGGGTCGACTCGGTGGTACGAGCAGTACTTC | CASSLRGSTRWYEQYF | - | TRBV27 | few | TRBJ2-7
TGCAGTGCTAGAGATTTACTAGCGGGGTCCTACAATGAGCAGTTCTTC | CSARDLLAGSYNEQFF | TRBD2 | TRBV20-1 | - | TRBJ2-1
TGCGCCAGCAGTAGGGCTGGAGAGCACAATGAGCAGTTCTTC | CASSRAGEHNEQFF | - | TRBV5-1 | - | TRBJ2-1
TGTGCCAGCAGCCAAGATAGGGGCAGGTTATACGAGCAGTACTTC | CASSQDRGRLYEQYF | - | TRBV4-2 | - | TRBJ2-7
TGCAGTGCTAGCGTGAGACAGGGGAGAGAGACCCAGTACTTC | CSASVRQGRETQYF | TRBD1 | TRBV20-1 | few | TRBJ2-5
TGTGCCAGCAGCGTAGAAGACAGGGGGTTAGAGACCCAGTACTTC | CASSVEDRGLETQYF | TRBD1 | TRBV9 | - | TRBJ2-5
TGCAGTGCTAGGGGTCCTTTGGCCTACGAGCAGTACTTC | CSARGPLAYEQYF | - | TRBV20-1 | few | TRBJ2-7
TGTGCCAGCAGTGATCCCGGGAGAGGGAGCACAGATACGCAGTATTTT | CASSDPGRGSTDTQYF | - | TRBV2 | - | TRBJ2-3
TGTGCCAGCAAAAGGACTTTGTTAGGGGAGACCCAGTACTTC | CASKRTLLGETQYF | - | TRBV6-1 | few | TRBJ2-5
TGTGCCAGCAGCTTAGAGGCGAGGGGGTCCTATGGCTACACCTTC | CASSLEARGSYGYTF | - | TRBV7-8 | - | TRBJ1-2
TGTGCCAGCAGTTTACAAGCGGGGGGGCTTAATACGCAGTATTTT | CASSLQAGGLNTQYF | TRBD2 | TRBV12-3/TRBV12-4 | few | TRBJ2-3
TGTGCCAGCAGCCACCGGGACCACACTAATGAAAAACTGTTTTTT | CASSHRDHTNEKLFF | - | TRBV7-9 | - | TRBJ1-4
TGCGCCAGCAGCCAGGCAGGGGGAGTCGATGAGCAGTTCTTC | CASSQAGGVDEQFF | TRBD1 | TRBV4-3 | - | TRBJ2-1
TGTGCCAGCAGCAATACGAAATTGACCGGGACTAGCGGGGAAAATGAGCAGTTCTTC | CASSNTKLTGTSGENEQFF | - | TRBV21-1 | - | TRBJ2-1
TGCAGTGCAACCGGGACCAACTACGAGCAGTACTTC | CSATGTNYEQYF | - | TRBV20-1 | once | TRBJ2-7
TGTGCCAGCAGCGTAGGGACTAGCGGGAGACTAAACACGCAGTATTTT | CASSVGTSGRLNTQYF | TRBD2 | TRBV9 | few | TRBJ2-3
TGCAGTGCTAGAGACTCTTGGGCTTCCACAGATACGCAGTATTTT | CSARDSWASTDTQYF | - | TRBV20-1 | many | TRBJ2-3
TGTGCCAGCAGCCAAGATCGCACCGGGGAGCTGTTTTTT | CASSQDRTGELFF | - | TRBV14 | many | TRBJ2-2
TGCAGTGCTAGTGAAACTAGCGGGGGGGTTTCCTACGAGCAGTACTTC | CSASETSGGVSYEQYF | TRBD2 | TRBV20-1 | few | TRBJ2-7
TGTGCCAGCAGTTCTCAGGGGGCGCTTTACAATGAGCAGTTCTTC | CASSSQGALYNEQFF | TRBD1 | TRBV28 | few | TRBJ2-1
TGTGCCAGCAGTGTTCACAGGGTGATGAGAGTCACCGGGGAGCTGTTTTTT | CASSVHRVMRVTGELFF | - | TRBV2 | - | TRBJ2-2
TGTGCTAGTGAGAATAGCGGGAGGGCCGGTGAGCAGTTCTTC | CASENSGRAGEQFF | TRBD2 | TRBV12-5 | few | TRBJ2-1
TGTGCCACCAGTGATCCGGACAGGCCCAATCAGCCCCAGCATTTT | CATSDPDRPNQPQHF | TRBD1 | TRBV24-1 | many | TRBJ1-5
TGCGCCAGCAGCCAAGATTGGCGGGGGGCCGGCCACGAGCAGTACTTC | CASSQDWRGAGHEQYF | TRBD2 | TRBV4-3 | - | TRBJ2-7
TGTGCCAGCAGTTTGTGGTCTAGCGGGGACAATGAGCAGTTCTTC | CASSLWSSGDNEQFF | TRBD2 | TRBV12-3/TRBV12-4 | few | TRBJ2-1
TGTGCCAGCAGCTTAAAAACAGGGGTCCCTCAAGAGACCCAGTACTTC | CASSLKTGVPQETQYF | TRBD1 | TRBV7-2 | few | TRBJ2-5
TGTGCCAGCAGCTTATGGGACAGGGGTTACTCTGGGGCCAACGTCCTGACTTTC | CASSLWDRGYSGANVLTF | TRBD1 | TRBV11-2 | few | TRBJ2-6
TGTGCCAGCAGTTACTCGAATGGCTACACCTTC | CASSYSNGYTF | - | TRBV6-6 | - | TRBJ1-2
TGTGCCAGCAGCTCGGCAGGGGGCGACGACTATGGCTACACCTTC | CASSSAGGDDYGYTF | TRBD1 | TRBV27 | few | TRBJ1-2
TGTGCCACCAGTGATAGCGGTATCGGACCACTCTACGAGCAGTACTTC | CATSDSGIGPLYEQYF | - | TRBV24-1 | few | TRBJ2-7
TGTGCCAGCAGCCGAATAAGGCCAGGGGACAGAGGGTATGGCTACACCTTC | CASSRIRPGDRGYGYTF | TRBD1 | TRBV27 | - | TRBJ1-2
TGCAGTGCTAGAGATCGGTTTGGACTCGACTACGAGCAGTACTTC | CSARDRFGLDYEQYF | - | TRBV20-1 | many | TRBJ2-7
TGTGCCAGCACCTTAGGCCGAGGGGGGACAGCTAAAAGGGGGCAGTACTTC | CASTLGRGGTAKRGQYF | - | TRBV28 | - | TRBJ2-7
TGTGCCAGCAGCTTAGTTATCTGGGAAACGCAGTATTTT | CASSLVIWETQYF | - | TRBV7-9 | many | TRBJ2-3
TGTGCCAGCAGCCCAGGTAGCGGGAGTTTGTACGAGCAGTACTTC | CASSPGSGSLYEQYF | TRBD2 | TRBV7-8 | few | TRBJ2-7
TGTGCCAGCAGCATCGACAGGGTTACAACTAATGAAAAACTGTTTTTT | CASSIDRVTTNEKLFF | TRBD1 | TRBV7-8 | - | TRBJ1-4
TGTGCCATCAGGGGACGGGGAGATCAGCCCCAGCATTTT | CAIRGRGDQPQHF | - | TRBV10-3 | - | TRBJ1-5
TGCGCCAGCACCCTTCTAGCGGGAGTTATGACAGATACGCAGTATTTT | CASTLLAGVMTDTQYF | TRBD2 | TRBV5-1 | - | TRBJ2-3
TGTGCCAGCAGCAAAGGGTCGGGGGGCGCAAGGAGAGAGCAGTACTTC | CASSKGSGGARREQYF | - | TRBV21-1 | few | TRBJ2-7
TGTGCCAGCAGCTTACGGGCGCGGGGGCCCCAAGAGACCCAGTACTTC | CASSLRARGPQETQYF | - | TRBV7-9 | few | TRBJ2-5
TGTGCCAGCAGTCCCTTACTAGCGGGGCACGCCTACGAGCAGTACTTC | CASSPLLAGHAYEQYF | TRBD2 | TRBV12-3/TRBV12-4 | - | TRBJ2-7
TGCAGTGCCCCGACCCAGGGGCAGCCCCAGCATTTT | CSAPTQGQPQHF | - | TRBV20-1 | - | TRBJ1-5
TGTGCCTGCAGCTCCCGAACTGGCGGGCCTAGCACAGATACGCAGTATTTT | CACSSRTGGPSTDTQYF | - | TRBV7-2 | - | TRBJ2-3
TGTGCCAGCAGCCCGGGACGGGAAAAACTGTTTTTT | CASSPGREKLFF | - | TRBV2 | few | TRBJ1-4
TGTGCCAGCAGCCGACTAGGGGGTCTACAAGAGACCCAGTACTTC | CASSRLGGLQETQYF | - | TRBV6-1 | few | TRBJ2-5
TGTGCCAGCAGTTCCATACCTCTAGCGGGAACGAACATTCAGTACTTC | CASSSIPLAGTNIQYF | TRBD2 | TRBV27 | few | TRBJ2-4